Following are 25 T cell receptor beta chains from one sample sequenced in a study of cytomegalovirus exposure and HLA in healthy donors. Both 60 Vbeta primers and 13 Jbeta primers went into the PCR. Sequencing was performed with immunoSEQ multiplex PCR; in TCRdb, only in-frame clones are kept and a portion is missing. The table lists 100,000 to 150,000 clones, 70% to 85% of them singletons, with about 2.9% in the top ten. Sequenced input: PBMCs. All receptors come from a boy younger than 10 in good health and CMV-seronegative.

The chain combines TRBV10-3 with TRBJ2-6, with 11 bases that match TRBD2. V trimming: 5 bases; J trimming: 0 bases; junction bases outside the gene matches: 3. CDR1 is ENHRY and CDR2 is SYGVKD in the germline V gene. The CDR3 consists of 17 residues. The CDR3 DNA is TGTGCCATCAGTATACTAGCGGGGGACTCTGGGGCCAACGTCCTGACTTTC. It encodes CAISILAGDSGANVLTF.

This clone was seen a single time. This chain uses TRBV18 with TRBJ2-7, with 10 bases matching TRBD1. Germline CDR1 reads KGHSH; CDR2 reads LQKENI. V was clipped by 3 bases and J by 9 bases; unmatched bases: 11. This CDR3 is 15 amino acids long. CDR3 sequence (DNA): TGTGCCAGCTCACCCGCCCCCCGGACAGGGGGAAGGCAGTACGTC. Amino acids: CASSPAPRTGGRQYV.

This clone has more than one count but fewer than ten. The V gene is TRBV6-1, the J gene TRBJ2-5; 9 positions agree with TRBD1. The germline V gene has CDR1 MNHNS and CDR2 SASEGT. V shed 0 bases and J 5 bases; nucleotides not matched to a gene: 7. The CDR3 covers 16 residues. CDR3 sequence reads: CASSEAIGQGRETQYF. In nucleotides, the CDR3 is TGTGCCAGCAGTGAAGCAATTGGACAGGGGCGGGAGACCCAGTACTTC.

The chain carries TRBV5-8 and TRBJ2-1; TRBD2 agrees at 11 bases. Germline V gene data show CDR1 as SGHTS and CDR2 as YDEGEE. This CDR3 has 17 amino acids. Unmatched junction bases numbered 10, after V lost 4 bases and J lost 4 bases. The CDR3 protein is CASSPQGLADTYNEQFF. Here the CDR3 DNA reads TGTGCCAGCAGCCCGCAGGGACTAGCGGATACATACAATGAGCAGTTCTTC.

The V gene is TRBV18, the J gene TRBJ2-1, with 8 nucleotides matching TRBD2. The V gene end was trimmed by 4 bases and the J gene end by 6 bases; junction bases not matched to a gene: 8. CDR1 is KGHSH and CDR2 is LQKENI in the germline V gene. CDR3 length: 15 residues. Here the CDR3 reads CASSLSGEPRNEQFF. CDR3 DNA: TGTGCCAGCTCACTTAGCGGGGAACCGCGCAATGAGCAGTTCTTC.

This clone was counted between two and nine times. V gene TRBV18 combines with J gene TRBJ1-2; the match to TRBD1 covers 9 bases. CDR3 length: 14 residues. Germline V gives CDR1 KGHSH, CDR2 LQKENI. Trimming took 0 bases from V and 6 from J; bases not matched to a gene: 2. This CDR3 reads CASSPPGTGNGYTF. The DNA of the CDR3 is TGTGCCAGCTCACCACCCGGGACAGGGAATGGCTACACCTTC. The complete variable domain, with remaining parts taken from reference TRBV18 and TRBJ1-2, reads NAGVMQNPRHLVRRRGQEARLRCSPMKGHSHVYWYRQLPEEGLKFMVYLQKENIIDESGMPKERFSAEFPKEGPSILRIQQVVRGDSAAYFCASSPPGTGNGYTFGSGTRLTVV.

The rearrangement joins TRBV4-1 to TRBJ1-2; D is ambiguous. CDR3 length: 15 residues. The germline CDR1 and CDR2 sequences are MGHRA and YSYEKL. V was clipped by 0 bases and J by 1 base, with 9 bases between them. The CDR3 protein is CASSQDSGVNYGYTF. Here the CDR3 DNA reads TGCGCCAGCAGCCAAGATTCGGGAGTTAACTATGGCTACACCTTC.

The CDR3 sequence: CASSQVGDRAGTDTQYF. The DNA of the CDR3 is TGCGCCAGCAGCCAAGTCGGGGACAGGGCGGGCACAGATACGCAGTATTTT. The chain couples TRBV4-3 to TRBJ2-3; 9 nucleotides align to TRBD1. With 1 base clipped from V and 1 base from J, the junction kept 6 bases outside the gene matches. CDR3 length: 17 amino acids. Germline V gene data show CDR1 as LGHNA and CDR2 as YSLEER.

A word on this clone: A junction boundary mismatches the germline segment, possibly from a read error. The chain combines TRBV7-9 with TRBJ1-5; 7 nucleotides line up with TRBD1. Germline CDR1 SEHNR, CDR2 FQNEAQ (reference sequence). This CDR3 is built from 18 residues. CDR3 sequence: CSSSLDGSQGYSNQPQHF. DNA of the CDR3: TGTTCCAGCAGCTTAGACGGGTCACAGGGGTATAGCAATCAGCCCCAGCATTTT.

The gene calls are TRBV7-2 and TRBJ2-7, with D possibly being TRBD2 (6 bases). Germline CDR1 reads SGHTA; CDR2 reads FQGNSA. V was clipped by 4 bases and J by 4 bases, with 11 bases between them. This CDR3 is built from 13 residues. CDR3 DNA sequence: TGTGCCAGCAGCTGGAGGGAATCGTACGAGCAGTACTTC. Amino acid sequence: CASSWRESYEQYF.

V usage is TRBV4-1 and J usage is TRBJ2-3, with unresolved D. V shed 8 bases and J shed 2 bases, with 14 bases lying between them. Germline V CDR1 and CDR2: MGHRA, YSYEKL. This CDR3 is 14 amino acids long. The CDR3 DNA follows: TGCGCCAGCCGAACAAGCGTCATCACAGATACGCAGTATTTT. Protein: CASRTSVITDTQYF.

This chain uses TRBV18 with TRBJ2-5, with 8 bases lining up with TRBD1. J was trimmed by 3 bases and V by 0 bases; bases with no gene match: 3. Germline V lookup: CDR1 KGHSH, CDR2 LQKENI. The CDR3 consists of 15 residues. CDR3 nucleotides: TGTGCCAGCTCACCACCCAACAGGGGGGAAGAGACCCAGTACTTC. It specifies CASSPPNRGEETQYF.

J is TRBJ2-2 and V is TRBV5-6; 8 positions match TRBD2. The germline V gene encodes CDR1 SGHDT and CDR2 YYEEEE. V lost 2 bases and J lost 3; bases outside the gene matches: 3. CDR3 length equals 15 residues. CDR3 in DNA: TGTGCCAGCAGCTTACGGGGGGGATACACCGGGGAGCTGTTTTTT. Its translation: CASSLRGGYTGELFF. Combining the CDR3 with reference TRBV5-6 and TRBJ2-2 gives the whole variable domain DAGVTQSPTHLIKTRGQQVTLRCSPKSGHDTVSWYQQALGQGPQFIFQYYEEEERQRGNFPDRFSGHQFPNYSSELNVNALLLGDSALYLCASSLRGGYTGELFFGEGSRLTVL.

The chain combines TRBV4-2 with TRBJ2-2, with 9 bases identical to TRBD2. Germline trimming cut 5 bases from V and 5 bases from J; bases unmatched to any gene: 9. The CDR3 totals 16 residues. Germline V gene data show CDR1 as LGHNA and CDR2 as YNFKEQ. In DNA form, the CDR3 reads TGTGCCAGCAGCACCCAACCGGGACTAGCTACCGGGGAGCTGTTTTTT. This gives the protein CASSTQPGLATGELFF.

This clone showed up just a few times. The V and J genes are TRBV6-5 and TRBJ1-4, with D unresolved. Germline CDR1 is MNHEY and CDR2 is SVGAGI. With 6 bases removed from V and 6 bases from J, the gap between germline ends came to 8 bases. This CDR3 contains 12 residues. This chain's CDR3 is CASSGSDEKLFF. In DNA form, the CDR3 reads TGTGCCAGCAGCGGGAGTGATGAAAAACTGTTTTTT.

The chain carries TRBV19 and TRBJ1-2, with D possibly TRBD1 on 5 matching bases. Trimming cost V 1 base and J 4 bases, with 13 bases left between them. CDR3 length: 15 residues. Germline CDR1 is LNHDA and CDR2 is SQIVND (reference sequence). CDR3 sequence: CASSIAGGVGYGYTF. DNA for the CDR3: TGTGCCAGTAGTATAGCGGGAGGGGTCGGCTATGGCTACACCTTC.

The chain has TRBV6-5 and TRBJ1-3; TRBD1 matches 12 bases. The CDR3 is made up of 15 amino acids. The germline V gene has CDR1 MNHEY and CDR2 SVGAGI. The ends lost 5 bases at V and 7 bases at J; junction bases unmatched: 6. CDR3 nucleotides: TGTGCCAGCAGTCTTGGGACAGGGGGCATTAACACCATATATTTT. Protein product: CASSLGTGGINTIYF.

Concerning this clone: At one end the junction does not follow the germline gene, possibly because of a read error. The V call is TRBV5-6, the J call TRBJ2-5, with 15 bases identical to TRBD2. Germline assignment: CDR1 SGHDT and CDR2 YYEEEE. This CDR3 has 19 residues. CDR3 sequence (DNA): TGTGCCAGCAGCTTGGGGTTGGGGGGACTAGCGGGAGGTCAAGGGACCCAGTACTTC. Its protein is CASSLGLGGLAGGQGTQYF.

This sequence joins TRBV9 and TRBJ2-5; TRBD1 is a possible D gene (6 bases). The J call is uncertain, as TRBJ2-7 better fits the DNA end. The CDR3 spans 14 residues. In germline, CDR1 is SGDLS, CDR2 YYNGEE. CDR3 protein: CASSVRDKGYEQYF. For the CDR3, the DNA is TGTGCCAGCAGCGTCCGGGACAAAGGTTACGAGCAGTACTTC.

In its sample, this clone was seen once. The CDR3 here is CASSDGTGLGNYGYTF. CDR3 coding DNA: TGTGCCAGCAGTGACGGGACTGGGTTGGGAAACTATGGCTACACCTTC. This sequence joins TRBV6-1 and TRBJ1-2, with D possibly being TRBD1 (5 bases). The V and J ends lost 3 bases and 2 bases respectively, with 16 bases between them. The CDR3 extends over 16 amino acids. Germline CDR1 reads MNHNS; CDR2 reads SASEGT.

This clone was counted once. The CDR3 DNA reads TGCGCCAGCAGCCAAGTCGCTTTACAGGAGAACACTGAAGCTTTCTTT. Its protein product is CASSQVALQENTEAFF. The chain recombines TRBV4-3 with TRBJ1-1; a possible D gene is TRBD1 (5 bases). Trimming took 1 base from V and 1 from J, leaving 13 bases between them. Germline values: CDR1 LGHNA, CDR2 YSLEER. The CDR3 is 16 amino acids.

This clone appeared once. This sequence joins TRBV28 and TRBJ1-1; D may be TRBD1 (5 bases). Per germline, CDR1 MDHEN and CDR2 SYDVKM. Trimming stripped 6 bases from V and 3 bases from J, with 14 bases between. The CDR3 has 14 residues. The CDR3 region is CASSPGWSDTEAFF. The CDR3 nucleotides read TGTGCCAGCAGCCCAGGGTGGAGTGACACTGAAGCTTTCTTT.

This clone was seen a handful of times. V gene TRBV2 combines with J gene TRBJ1-1, with D possibly TRBD1 on 5 matching bases. This CDR3 is built from 14 residues. Germline V gene lookup returns CDR1 SNHLY and CDR2 FYNNEI. V was clipped by 1 base and J by 3 bases, with 9 bases between them. Written as DNA, the CDR3 is TGTGCCAGCAGTGAAGGGACATACTACACTGAAGCTTTCTTT. This encodes CASSEGTYYTEAFF.

This clone was observed a few times. The chain uses TRBV7-9 and TRBJ2-7; D unclear. The V gene lost 1 base and the J gene lost 5 bases, with 3 bases spanning the gap. The CDR3 is made up of 11 amino acids. Germline CDR1 reads SEHNR; CDR2 reads FQNEAQ (reference sequence). CDR3 amino acids: CASSLDNEQYF. The CDR3 DNA sequence: TGTGCCAGCAGCTTAGACAACGAGCAGTACTTC. Variable domain in full (rest from reference TRBV7-9 and TRBJ2-7): DTGVSQNPRHKITKRGQNVTFRCDPISEHNRLYWYRQTLGQGPEFLTYFQNEAQLEKSRLLSDRFSAERPKGSFSTLEIQRTEQGDSAMYLCASSLDNEQYFGPGTRLTVT.

This clone came up a few times. The chain joins TRBV27 to TRBJ1-5; D remains ambiguous. CDR1 and CDR2 from the germline V gene are MNHEY and SMNVEV (reference sequence). The CDR3 is 13 residues long. The V and J ends lost 0 bases and 5 bases respectively, with 5 bases between them. CDR3 in amino acids: CASSLSSYQPQHF. Written as DNA, the CDR3 is TGTGCCAGCAGTTTATCCTCGTATCAGCCCCAGCATTTT.